The text below deals with one T cell receptor (beta chain). Its antigen is not known. The entry originates in a study of graft-versus-host responses after intestinal transplantation. Data came from immunoSEQ multiplex PCR; TCRdb stores just in-frame clones and leaves some out. Counted here are over 70,000 clones, around 83% occurring once; the ten biggest clones make up about a sixth. Germline CDR1 SGHAT, CDR2 FQNNGV. The CDR3 loop spans 13 amino acids. Deletions cut 2 bases from V and 3 bases from J, with 4 bases between. Whole-study results and caveats: GvH clones detected in recipient marrow included some appearing first in ileum or blood. Patients with graft-donor T cell macrochimerism had high graft-versus-host to host-versus-graft clonal ratios in allografts.

The TCR was taken from a human donor who received an intestinal transplant. The gene calls are TRBV11-2 and TRBJ2-2; D not certain. The sequencing used unstimulated CD8+ T cells sorted from spleen or lymph node cells, collected before intestinal transplant. The CDR3 sequence: CASSLTHTGELFF. In DNA, the CDR3 is TGTGCCAGCAGCTTAACCCACACCGGGGAGCTGTTTTTT.